Shown below are 9 T cell receptor beta chains from a single sample sequenced in a study of blood T cells in healthy people across ages. A J-beta primer mix and a sample-barcoded 5' primer were used in a second PCR of about 6 to 12 cycles. TCRdb reprocessed the 5' RACE reads with MiXCR, giving one entry per CDR3 protein. The repertoire consists of hundreds of thousands of distinct CDR3 sequences, with nearly 60% occurring once and the leading ten covering roughly 20%. Sequencing was carried out using blood. The receptors were gathered from a man younger than 45 in good health.

Only a few counts were recorded for this clonotype. This chain uses TRBV2 with TRBJ2-7, with D tentatively TRBD1 (7 bases). Per germline, CDR1 SNHLY and CDR2 FYNNEI. CDR3 length: 11 residues. V was clipped by 7 bases and J by 6 bases, with 10 bases between them. CDR3 nucleotides: TGTGCCAGCACCCAGGGGGGCGAGCAGTACTTC. As protein: CASTQGGEQYF. The variable domain in full, with the rest retrieved from reference TRBV2 and TRBJ2-7, is EPEVTQTPSHQVTQMGQEVILRCVPISNHLYFYWYRQILGQKVEFLVSFYNNEISEKSEIFDDQFSVERPDGSNFTLKIRSTKLEDSAMYFCASTQGGEQYFGPGTRLTVT.

This clonotype was recorded only once. The V call is TRBV5-1, the J call TRBJ2-1; 11 bases line up with TRBD2. This CDR3 has 16 residues. Looked up from germline, CDR1 is SGHRS and CDR2 is YFSETQ. V lost 4 bases, J lost 6 bases, and 9 bases stayed unmatched. CDR3 residues: CASSRDLAGGGNEQFF. In DNA form, the CDR3 reads TGCGCCAGCAGCCGAGACCTAGCGGGAGGTGGCAATGAGCAGTTCTTC.

This chain joins TRBV3-1 and TRBJ2-4; TRBD1 matches at 7 bases. The J call is doubtful: the DNA matches TRBJ2-7 better. The CDR3 totals 14 residues. Germline CDR1 reads LGHDT; CDR2 reads YNNKEL (reference sequence). This chain's CDR3 is CASSQFGTVDEQYF. As DNA, the CDR3 is TGTGCCAGCAGCCAATTTGGGACAGTCGACGAGCAGTACTTC.

This chain connects TRBV7-2 to TRBJ1-2; D unresolved. There are 14 residues in the CDR3. CDR1 SGHTA and CDR2 FQGNSA come from the germline V gene. Trimming removed 5 bases at V and 0 bases at J, with 10 bases between. CDR3 in DNA: TGTGCCAGCAGCCTACTCGCGTCTAACTATGGCTACACCTTC. Translation: CASSLLASNYGYTF.

The chain couples TRBV4-1 to TRBJ2-7; D is unresolved. The DNA end is a closer match to TRBJ2-5, so the J assignment may be wrong. Germline CDR1 reads MGHRA; CDR2 reads YSYEKL. The CDR3 is 14 amino acids. The CDR3 DNA sequence: TGCGCCAGCAGGGCGGATTTACGGTGGGAGACCCAGTACTTC. Protein product: CASRADLRWETQYF.

The V call is TRBV6-2 or TRBV6-3, the J call TRBJ2-5; D may be TRBD1 (6 bases). The CDR3 totals 17 residues. V was shortened by 7 bases and J by 3 bases, with 24 bases between the two germline ends. Germline-derived CDR1 and CDR2 are MNHEY and SVGEGT. CDR3 sequence reads: CASKALWTAIEEETQYF. The DNA of the CDR3 is TGTGCCAGCAAGGCCCTCTGGACAGCGATTGAGGAAGAGACCCAGTACTTC.

This clonotype was seen a few times. The chain couples TRBV6-2 or TRBV6-3 to TRBJ2-7; 7 nucleotides match TRBD2. The V and J ends lost 1 base and 3 bases, in that order; junction bases with no gene match: 9. CDR1 and CDR2 from the germline V gene are MNHEY and SVGEGT. This CDR3 region has 16 residues. As DNA, the CDR3 is TGTGCCAGCAGTTACTGGTCTAGCGGAGGGGACTACGAGCAGTACTTC. It codes for CASSYWSSGGDYEQYF.

J is TRBJ1-5 and V is TRBV12-5; no firm D call. The CDR3 runs to 13 residues. The V and J ends lost 2 bases and 0 bases respectively, with 2 bases between them. In germline, CDR1 is LGHNT, CDR2 FRNRAP. The DNA for the CDR3 is TGTGCTAGTGGTTTGAATAGCAATCAGCCCCAGCATTTT. Translation gives CASGLNSNQPQHF.

This clonotype was seen a few times. The chain links TRBV6-7 to TRBJ2-5, with D perhaps given as TRBD1 or TRBD2 (5 bases each). TRBV6-7 is annotated as an ORF whose role is uncertain. There are 12 residues in the CDR3. V shed 8 bases and J shed 5 bases, with 12 bases lying between them. As DNA, the CDR3 is TGTGCCAGCCCTGGGGGAAGCGAGACCCAGTACTTC. It translates to CASPGGSETQYF.